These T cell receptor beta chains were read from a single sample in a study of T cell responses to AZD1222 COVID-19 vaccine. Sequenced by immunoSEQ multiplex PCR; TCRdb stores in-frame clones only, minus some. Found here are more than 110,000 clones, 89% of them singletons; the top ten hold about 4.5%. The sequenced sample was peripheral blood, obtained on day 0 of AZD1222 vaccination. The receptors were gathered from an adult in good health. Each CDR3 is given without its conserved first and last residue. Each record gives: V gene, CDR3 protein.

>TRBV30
AWTAGTGVRSPLH
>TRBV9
TSSPLAGASYEQY
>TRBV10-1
ASRRDSNSPLH
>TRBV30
AWSDGTAAPLH
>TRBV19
ASSLAGGAEKLF
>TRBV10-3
AISFGQGYEQY
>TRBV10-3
AISRRGEGNEQF
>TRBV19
ASSISQGEITNYGYT
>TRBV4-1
ASSQFSRETEF
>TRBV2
ASRLNGGTQPQH
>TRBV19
ASSSWDMTQY
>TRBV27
ASTILGKYNEQF
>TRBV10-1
ASSEDYGYT
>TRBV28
ASSFVDYEQY
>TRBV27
ASSPQTGQGRI
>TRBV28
ASSLIISGSGSEQF
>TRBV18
ASSPEWGRAGYT
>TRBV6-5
ASSSSLDREAF
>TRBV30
AWRPTRVNTEAF
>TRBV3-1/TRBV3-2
ASSQGTAFSGNTIY
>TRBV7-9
ASSPGTGGFDYGYT
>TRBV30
AWSLTGLARHEQF
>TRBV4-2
ASSQVTGYTGELF